These 32 T cell receptor beta chains share one sample of origin, sequenced in a study of shared clonotypes between healthy human individuals. Some clones are missing from TCRdb's copy, which holds only in-frame ones; the method was immunoSEQ multiplex PCR. The sample lists approximately 2.4 million clones, 95% occurring once. Sequenced input: naive CD4+ T cells sorted from blood. Subset: CD45RA+ positively selected. The receptors come from a man aged 18 to 29 in good health.

V usage is TRBV4-1 and J usage is TRBJ2-7; the D gene is possibly TRBD1 (6 bases). Trimming took off 2 bases at V and 5 bases at J, with 13 bases between the two ends. The CDR3 is made up of 14 amino acids. The V gene's germline CDR1 is MGHRA and CDR2 YSYEKL. The CDR3 DNA is TGCGCCAGCAGCCAACTGGGGGCTCTGGACGAGCAGTACTTC. Translating it yields CASSQLGALDEQYF.

A remark on this clone: Distinct nucleotide sequences in the sample also encode this CDR3. This chain uses TRBV30 with TRBJ1-4, with 9 bases identical to TRBD1. Looked up from germline, CDR1 is GTSNPN and CDR2 is SVGIG (reference sequence). Trimming removed 5 bases from V and 7 bases from J; junction bases left unmatched: 5. The CDR3 extends over 13 amino acids. The CDR3 loop reads CAWAGTGREKLFF. The DNA for the CDR3 is TGTGCCTGGGCCGGGACAGGGCGTGAAAAACTGTTTTTT.

J is TRBJ2-5 and V is TRBV11-2; D not certain. The ends were cut back, 3 bases at V and 1 base at J, with 12 bases in the middle. In germline, CDR1 is SGHAT, CDR2 FQNNGV. The CDR3 consists of 15 residues. This CDR3 is CASSFMSSPQETQYF. The DNA for the CDR3 is TGTGCCAGCAGCTTCATGTCGTCTCCCCAAGAGACCCAGTACTTC.

Turning to this clone: This same CDR3 is encoded by further DNA sequences in the sample. The chain links TRBV18 to TRBJ2-7; D not resolved. CDR3 length: 12 residues. The germline V gene encodes CDR1 KGHSH and CDR2 LQKENI. The V end lost 1 base, the J end lost 6 bases, and 7 bases lay between the germline ends. The CDR3 loop is CASSPQGTEQYF. The DNA of the CDR3 is TGTGCCAGCTCACCACAGGGTACCGAGCAGTACTTC.

The chain carries TRBV4-1 and TRBJ1-2; D gene unclear. Trimming stripped 0 bases from V and 7 bases from J, with 12 bases between. CDR1 is MGHRA and CDR2 is YSYEKL in the germline V gene. CDR3 size: 14 residues. The CDR3 DNA reads as TGCGCCAGCAGCCAAGACAACCCCAGGTTTGGCTACACCTTC. Encoded protein: CASSQDNPRFGYTF.

This chain links TRBV6-1 with TRBJ1-1; tentatively, D is TRBD1 (6 bases). The CDR3 is 19 residues long. Per germline, CDR1 MNHNS and CDR2 SASEGT. The ends were cut back, 0 bases at V and 5 bases at J, with 25 bases in the middle. DNA for the CDR3: TGTGCCAGCAGTGAAGCCCTCTCAGGCGTGGTTATTCAGGGGACTGAAGCTTTCTTT. Protein product: CASSEALSGVVIQGTEAFF.

This sequence joins TRBV5-1 and TRBJ1-4; D remains ambiguous. The germline V and J ends were trimmed by 4 bases and 0 bases, with 10 bases remaining between them. The CDR3 is 15 residues long. CDR1 and CDR2 from the germline V gene are SGHRS and YFSETQ. The CDR3 spells CASSPDTPTNEKLFF. In DNA, the CDR3 is TGCGCCAGCAGCCCCGACACTCCAACTAATGAAAAACTGTTTTTT.

This sequence joins TRBV5-4 and TRBJ2-1, with 7 bases that match TRBD2. Germline CDR1 and CDR2: SGHNT and YYREEE (reference sequence). V was clipped by 4 bases and J by 9 bases; unmatched bases: 13. The CDR3 is 15 residues long. The CDR3 loop is CASSISAGNMVEQFF. CDR3 bases: TGTGCCAGCAGCATATCAGCGGGGAATATGGTTGAGCAGTTCTTC.

The V and J genes are TRBV28 and TRBJ1-6, with D hard to call. There are 12 residues in the CDR3. Germline loops: CDR1 MDHEN, CDR2 SYDVKM. Trimming stripped 6 bases from V and 10 bases from J, with 10 bases between. CDR3 loop: CASSSVGSPLHF. The CDR3 DNA follows: TGTGCCAGCAGCTCAGTGGGGTCACCCCTCCACTTT.

The V gene is TRBV2, the J gene TRBJ2-7; possibly TRBD1 for D (6 bases). This CDR3 comprises 16 residues. CDR1 is SNHLY, CDR2 FYNNEI, per germline. Deletions cut 10 bases from V and 3 bases from J, with 25 bases between. The CDR3 DNA sequence: TGTGCCACCTCTTTAATGGGACAAGTCCTCTACTACGAGCAGTACTTC. Residues: CATSLMGQVLYYEQYF.

V and J are TRBV19 and TRBJ2-5; 9 nucleotides align to TRBD2. The V gene's germline CDR1 is LNHDA and CDR2 SQIVND (reference sequence). The CDR3 spans 14 residues. V shed 4 bases, J shed 5 bases, and the junction held 5 bases outside the gene matches. The CDR3 here is CASSTLAGMETQYF. The CDR3, as DNA: TGTGCCAGTAGTACCCTAGCGGGAATGGAGACCCAGTACTTC.

The rearrangement uses TRBV5-1 and TRBJ1-2; no definite D call. Germline CDR1 and CDR2: SGHRS and YFSETQ. Between the trimmed V and J ends, which lost 3 bases and 3 bases, there was a span of 9 bases. The CDR3 runs 13 residues. DNA for the CDR3: TGCGCCAGCAGCTCGGACGGTCACTATGGCTACACCTTC. Its protein product is CASSSDGHYGYTF.

The rearrangement joins TRBV28 to TRBJ1-3; possibly TRBD1 for D (6 bases). CDR3 length: 13 residues. V lost 3 bases and J lost 11, with 14 bases in between. Germline V gives CDR1 MDHEN, CDR2 SYDVKM. CDR3 in DNA: TGTGCCAGCAGTTTGAGGGGGATAGGTGCCATATATTTT. It encodes CASSLRGIGAIYF.

As DNA, the CDR3 is TGCAGCGTTCTTCAGGGGGTCCCAGATACGCAGTATTTT. Translated: CSVLQGVPDTQYF. The V gene is TRBV29-1, the J gene TRBJ2-3; 7 bases are shared with TRBD1. Trimming removed 5 bases from V and 4 bases from J; junction bases left unmatched: 6. Germline CDR1 and CDR2: SQVTM and ANQGSEA. This CDR3 is built from 13 residues.

The chain employs TRBV7-2 and TRBJ2-1; D remains ambiguous. CDR3 length equals 14 residues. Germline V lookup: CDR1 SGHTA, CDR2 FQGNSA. V was pared by 8 bases and J by 0 bases, with 11 bases between. This CDR3 reads CASSVASSYNEQFF. CDR3 sequence (DNA): TGTGCCAGCTCGGTAGCCAGCTCCTACAATGAGCAGTTCTTC.

The J gene is TRBJ1-1, the V gene TRBV5-1; D perhaps matches TRBD1 (5 bases). The CDR3 consists of 15 residues. The ends were cut back, 9 bases at V and 6 bases at J, with 24 bases in the middle. Germline V gene data show CDR1 as SGHRS and CDR2 as YFSETQ. CDR3 sequence reads: CATTETTGGLSEAFF. DNA for the CDR3: TGCGCCACTACAGAGACCACCGGGGGGTTGTCTGAAGCTTTCTTT.

This chain uses TRBV30 with TRBJ2-7, with 7 bases identical to TRBD1. Per germline, CDR1 GTSNPN and CDR2 SVGIG (reference sequence). The CDR3 totals 14 residues. V trimming: 1 base; J trimming: 0 bases; junction bases outside the gene matches: 3. CDR3 sequence (DNA): TGTGCCTGGAGTGGGGGACAGCCCTCCTACGAGCAGTACTTC. Its translation: CAWSGGQPSYEQYF. Full variable domain (outside the CDR3, taken from reference TRBV30 and TRBJ2-7): SQTIHQWPATLVQPVGSPLSLECTVEGTSNPNLYWYRQAAGRGLQLLFYSVGIGQISSEVPQNLSASRPQDRQFILSSKKLLLSDSGFYLCAWSGGQPSYEQYFGPGTRLTVT.

This chain links TRBV10-1 with TRBJ2-3, with TRBD2 identical over 8 bases. This CDR3 has 15 amino acids. Germline CDR1 is WNHNN and CDR2 is SYGVQD (reference sequence). Trimming at V came to 6 bases and at J to 1 base, leaving 6 bases not matched to a gene. CDR3 sequence (DNA): TGCGCCAGCAGCGGGGGGGGGATAGGCACAGATACGCAGTATTTT. This encodes CASSGGGIGTDTQYF.

The V and J genes are TRBV28 and TRBJ2-3; the D gene is possibly TRBD1 (5 bases). CDR1 is MDHEN and CDR2 is SYDVKM in the germline V gene. Trimming took off 7 bases at V and 0 bases at J, with 38 bases between the two ends. The CDR3 is made up of 23 amino acids. DNA of the CDR3: TGTGCCAGCATTCCCTCCTGGGGCTGGGGTGGACACTTATCGAGTAGGAGCACAGATACGCAGTATTTT. Its translation is CASIPSWGWGGHLSSRSTDTQYF.

The chain joins TRBV11-2 to TRBJ2-3; 9 bases line up with TRBD2. The junction had 7 bases not matched to a gene; V was cut back by 5 bases and J by 1 base. CDR3 length: 16 amino acids. Germline V CDR1 and CDR2: SGHAT, FQNNGV. Here the CDR3 reads CASSERTSDGTDTQYF. CDR3 in DNA: TGTGCCAGCAGCGAACGGACTAGCGACGGCACAGATACGCAGTATTTT.

The rearrangement links TRBV14 to TRBJ2-1; tentative D call: TRBD1 (6 bases). Trimming cost V 0 bases and J 5 bases, with 20 bases left between them. The CDR3 totals 18 residues. Germline CDR1 and CDR2: SGHDN and FVKESK. CDR3 loop: CASSQDLGGPPSDNEQFF. CDR3 coding DNA: TGTGCCAGCAGCCAAGATCTTGGGGGCCCCCCCAGTGACAATGAGCAGTTCTTC. The whole variable domain, remainder taken from reference TRBV14 and TRBJ2-1, is EAGVTQFPSHSVIEKGQTVTLRCDPISGHDNLYWYRRVMGKEIKFLLHFVKESKQDESGMPNNRFLAERTGGTYSTLKVQPAELEDSGVYFCASSQDLGGPPSDNEQFFGPGTRLTVL.

Turning to this clone: At the DNA level, this CDR3 is encoded by other sequences in the same sample as well. The chain is built from TRBV11-2 and TRBJ2-7; D unclear. The germline V and J ends were trimmed by 1 base and 2 bases, with 9 bases remaining between them. The CDR3 is made up of 14 amino acids. In germline, CDR1 is SGHAT, CDR2 FQNNGV. The CDR3 nucleotides are TGTGCCAGCAGCTTAGGGTCTGGGGCCTACGAGCAGTACTTC. This gives the protein CASSLGSGAYEQYF.

This clone was observed a single time. V usage is TRBV6-1 and J usage is TRBJ2-1; tentatively, D is TRBD1 (6 bases). Germline CDR1 and CDR2: MNHNS and SASEGT. The CDR3 is 13 amino acids. Trimming took off 7 bases at V and 8 bases at J, with 15 bases between the two ends. The CDR3 is CASIRQQGDEQFF. The CDR3, as DNA: TGTGCCAGCATTAGACAACAGGGCGATGAGCAGTTCTTC.

The chain employs TRBV5-4 and TRBJ2-2; 12 bases are a match to TRBD2. The CDR3 has 16 residues. Trimming cost V 6 bases and J 7 bases; bases outside gene matches: 10. Germline CDR1 SGHNT, CDR2 YYREEE (reference sequence). CDR3 nucleotide sequence: TGTGCCAGCACCGCGACTAGCGGGAGTTTAGGCGGGGAGCTGTTTTTT. Its translation: CASTATSGSLGGELFF.

The rearrangement uses TRBV18 and TRBJ1-3, with a tentative D call TRBD1 (5 bases). Germline V gene lookup returns CDR1 KGHSH and CDR2 LQKENI. The CDR3 runs to 16 residues. V shed 5 bases and J shed 0 bases, with 14 bases lying between them. CDR3 amino acids: CASSATVGSSGNTIYF. Here the CDR3 DNA reads TGTGCCAGCTCAGCGACAGTTGGGAGCTCTGGAAACACCATATATTTT. Complete variable domain (other parts from reference TRBV18 and TRBJ1-3): NAGVMQNPRHLVRRRGQEARLRCSPMKGHSHVYWYRQLPEEGLKFMVYLQKENIIDESGMPKERFSAEFPKEGPSILRIQQVVRGDSAAYFCASSATVGSSGNTIYFGEGSWLTVV.

V and J are TRBV7-2 and TRBJ1-2, with TRBD1 as a possible D gene (5 bases). The CDR3 covers 14 residues. The V and J ends lost 8 bases and 2 bases respectively, with 15 bases between them. Looked up from germline, CDR1 is SGHTA and CDR2 is FQGNSA. The CDR3 loop reads CASVKEGVNYGYTF. The CDR3 DNA is TGTGCCAGCGTTAAGGAAGGGGTAAACTATGGCTACACCTTC.

The chain is built from TRBV18 and TRBJ1-6; the D is unclear. Trimming cost V 3 bases and J 6 bases, with 9 bases left between them. This CDR3 region has 14 residues. Germline values: CDR1 KGHSH, CDR2 LQKENI. CDR3 nucleotides: TGTGCCAGCTCACCGCTAGCACTTAATTCACCCCTCCACTTT. Its protein is CASSPLALNSPLHF.

The chain couples TRBV21-1 to TRBJ2-3; the table calls TRBD1, which could not be checked here. TRBV21-1 is shown as a pseudogene. The CDR3 contains 15 residues. This CDR3 is CASTTWDKGTDTQYF. The DNA for the CDR3 is TGTGCCAGCACCACTTGGGACAAAGGCACAGATACGCAGTATTTT.

In its sample, this clone was seen once. The V gene is TRBV11-2, the J gene TRBJ1-5; TRBD1 is a possible D gene (5 bases). Germline V gene sequence: CDR1 SGHAT, CDR2 FQNNGV. V gave up 11 bases and J gave up 2 bases, with 19 bases separating them. CDR3 length equals 15 residues. The CDR3 here is CAVHKGGEGNQPQHF. The CDR3 bases are TGTGCCGTACATAAAGGAGGGGAGGGCAATCAGCCCCAGCATTTT.

Concerning this clone itself: This CDR3 is also generated by other DNA sequences in the sample. The chain combines TRBV14 with TRBJ2-5; the D gene is possibly TRBD2 (5 bases). The CDR3 extends over 13 amino acids. Trimming took off 1 base at V and 5 bases at J, with 8 bases between the two ends. CDR1 and CDR2 from the germline V gene are SGHDN and FVKESK. The CDR3 DNA reads TGTGCCAGCAGCCAAGGAGGGTTGGAGACCCAGTACTTC. Amino acids: CASSQGGLETQYF.

V gene TRBV2 combines with J gene TRBJ2-5, with D tentatively TRBD2 (5 bases). CDR1 and CDR2 from the germline V gene are SNHLY and FYNNEI. This CDR3 is built from 12 residues. V gave up 10 bases and J gave up 4 bases, with 13 bases separating them. The CDR3 reads CATKTEGETQYF. The CDR3 DNA reads TGTGCCACTAAAACAGAGGGAGAGACCCAGTACTTC.

The chain has TRBV10-1 and TRBJ2-7; possible D gene TRBD1, 6 bases. Trimming removed 8 bases from V and 1 base from J, with 12 bases in between. CDR1 and CDR2 (germline): WNHNN, SYGVQD (reference sequence). The CDR3 is 13 amino acids. CDR3 nucleotides: TGCGCCAGCCCCGAGCAGGGGTCCTACGAGCAGTACTTC. Residues: CASPEQGSYEQYF.